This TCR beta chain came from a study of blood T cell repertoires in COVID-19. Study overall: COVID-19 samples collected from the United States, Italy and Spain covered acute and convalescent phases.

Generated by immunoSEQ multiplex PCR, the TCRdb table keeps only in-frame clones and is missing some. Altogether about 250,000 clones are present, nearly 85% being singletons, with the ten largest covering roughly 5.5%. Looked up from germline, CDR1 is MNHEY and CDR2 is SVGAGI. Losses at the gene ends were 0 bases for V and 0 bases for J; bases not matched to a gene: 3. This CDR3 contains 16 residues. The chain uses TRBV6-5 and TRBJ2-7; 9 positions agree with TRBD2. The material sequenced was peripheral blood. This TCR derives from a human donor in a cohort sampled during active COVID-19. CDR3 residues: CASSYSSGRSSYEQYF. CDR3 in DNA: TGTGCCAGCAGTTACTCTAGCGGGAGAAGCTCCTACGAGCAGTACTTC.